These 23 T cell receptor beta chains were sequenced from one sample in a study of T cells in Graves' hyperthyroidism and ophthalmopathy. Amplification targeted TCR beta CDR3 regions from RNA transcripts. Carried out on the TCR CDR3, a first-round RT-PCR used the HTBI primer set. TCRdb redid the calling of the multiplex PCR reads with MiXCR, one entry per CDR3 protein. The sample consists of a few hundred thousand distinct CDR3 sequences, roughly 15% of them appearing once. The sample consisted of blood. The receptor set was obtained from a middle-aged woman with Graves' ophthalmopathy.

CDR3 sequence reads: CASSQENYQDSGYTF. In DNA form, the CDR3 reads TGTGCCAGCAGCCAAGAAAATTACCAGGACTCTGGCTACACCTTC. The rearrangement uses TRBV4-2 and TRBJ1-2; D uncertain. CDR1 is LGHNA, CDR2 YNFKEQ, per germline. V was cut by 0 bases and J by 7 bases, with 15 bases left in between. This CDR3 has 15 amino acids.

This clonotype was seen repeatedly, ten times or more. The chain has TRBV6-1 and TRBJ2-2; weak D call: TRBD2 (5 bases). V lost 6 bases and J 6 bases, leaving 14 bases between the germline ends. Germline V gene data show CDR1 as MNHNS and CDR2 as SASEGT. This CDR3 is built from 14 residues. CDR3 in amino acids: CASSPGGGSGELFF. CDR3 nucleotide sequence: TGTGCCAGCAGCCCCGGAGGTGGATCCGGGGAGCTGTTTTTT.

This clonotype was seen ten or more times. The rearrangement uses TRBV7-6 and TRBJ2-7; possibly TRBD1 or TRBD2 for D (5 bases each). The V gene lost 3 bases and the J gene lost 0 bases, with 9 bases spanning the gap. From germline, CDR1 is SGHVS and CDR2 FNYEAQ. This CDR3 has 14 amino acids. CDR3 DNA: TGTGCCAGCAGCTTCGGGGACCTCTCCTACGAGCAGTACTTC. Its translation: CASSFGDLSYEQYF.

This clonotype was seen many times. J is TRBJ1-5 and V is TRBV6-2 or TRBV6-3, with 9 bases identical to TRBD1. Per germline, CDR1 MNHEY and CDR2 SVGEGT. The V and J ends lost 5 bases and 4 bases, in that order; junction bases with no gene match: 12. The CDR3 spans 17 residues. This chain's CDR3 is CASSATGTGFGNQPQHF. For the CDR3, the DNA is TGTGCCAGCAGTGCAACCGGGACAGGGTTCGGAAATCAGCCCCAGCATTTT.

There are many counts of this clonotype. This chain joins TRBV27 and TRBJ2-5, with 7 bases aligning to TRBD2. CDR1 is MNHEY and CDR2 is SMNVEV in the germline V gene (reference sequence). The junction had 2 bases not matched to a gene; V was cut back by 2 bases and J by 5 bases. The CDR3 has 13 amino acids. The CDR3 DNA reads as TGTGCCAGCAGTTTAGGACTAGTGGAGACCCAGTACTTC. Its protein is CASSLGLVETQYF.

This clonotype was seen at least ten times. The chain carries TRBV28 and TRBJ2-4; 10 bases agree with TRBD1. Germline V lookup: CDR1 MDHEN, CDR2 SYDVKM. The junction had 4 bases not matched to a gene; V was cut back by 5 bases and J by 6 bases. CDR3 length: 14 amino acids. The CDR3 spells CASSQDRGVNIQYF. DNA for the CDR3: TGTGCCAGCAGTCAGGACAGGGGGGTAAACATTCAGTACTTC.

This chain joins TRBV20-1 and TRBJ2-6, with 8 positions matching TRBD2. The germline V gene has CDR1 DFQATT and CDR2 SNEGSKA (reference sequence). V was clipped by 2 bases and J by 0 bases; unmatched bases: 21. This CDR3 has 22 amino acids. CDR3: CSARPNRGGGRPETSGANVLTF. The CDR3 DNA follows: TGCAGTGCTAGACCTAACCGGGGTGGCGGGAGGCCCGAGACCTCTGGGGCCAACGTCCTGACTTTC.

In its sample, this clonotype was seen many times. The rearrangement links TRBV7-9 to TRBJ2-1; 12 nucleotides line up with TRBD2. Germline V gene sequence: CDR1 SEHNR, CDR2 FQNEAQ (reference sequence). This CDR3 is built from 15 residues. The J segment lost 7 bases and the V segment lost 2 bases, leaving 3 bases of the junction unmatched. The CDR3 DNA sequence: TGTGCCAGCAGCTTATTACTAGCGGGAGGAAATGAGCAGTTCTTC. Its translation: CASSLLLAGGNEQFF.

A few counts support this clonotype. A read error may explain this, as a much larger clone is one base away. This chain uses TRBV6-2 or TRBV6-3 with TRBJ1-1; D is uncertain. The CDR3 is 10 residues long. Germline V gene sequence: CDR1 MNHEY, CDR2 SVGEGT. V was pared by 4 bases and J by 8 bases, with 5 bases between. CDR3 protein: CASSSSEAFF. CDR3 nucleotides: TGTGCCAGCAGTTCCTCCGAAGCTTTCTTT.

The V and J genes are TRBV15 and TRBJ2-3; D call uncertain. The V gene's germline CDR1 is LNHNV and CDR2 YYDKDF (reference sequence). V was cut by 0 bases and J by 8 bases, with 15 bases left in between. The CDR3 is 15 residues long. The CDR3 is CATSRDPGGPSTQYF. The CDR3 DNA sequence: TGTGCCACCAGCAGAGACCCCGGCGGCCCTTCTACGCAGTATTTT. The full variable domain, its missing parts supplied by reference TRBV15 and TRBJ2-3, is DAMVIQNPRYQVTQFGKPVTLSCSQTLNHNVMYWYQQKSSQAPKLLFHYYDKDFNNEADTPDNFQSRRPNTSFCFLDIRSPGLGDTAMYLCATSRDPGGPSTQYFGPGTRLTVL.

The sample holds many counts of this clonotype. This chain connects TRBV6-1 to TRBJ2-6; D unresolved. The V end was cut by 4 bases, the J end by 2 bases, with 9 bases between. Germline values: CDR1 MNHNS, CDR2 SASEGT. There are 15 residues in the CDR3. CDR3 sequence: CASSASGPGANVLTF. The CDR3 coding sequence is TGTGCCAGCAGTGCCTCAGGCCCTGGGGCCAACGTCCTGACTTTC.

This clonotype was detected only a few times. The gene calls are TRBV29-1 and TRBJ1-1; no reliable D call. The germline gives CDR1 SQVTM, CDR2 ANQGSEA. This CDR3 is 14 amino acids long. V lost 5 bases and J lost 5, with 18 bases in between. CDR3 residues: CSVRAVGLGTEAFF. The DNA of the CDR3 is TGCAGCGTTAGGGCGGTAGGATTGGGTACTGAAGCTTTCTTT.

This clonotype was seen many times. The J gene is TRBJ2-3, the V gene TRBV7-6; 8 positions agree with TRBD2. J gave up 1 base and V 1 base, and 7 bases lay outside the gene matches. Germline lookup yields CDR1 SGHVS and CDR2 FNYEAQ. This CDR3 spans 17 amino acids. CDR3: CASSLVASGGGTDTQYF. The CDR3 DNA reads as TGTGCCAGCAGCTTAGTTGCCAGCGGGGGAGGCACAGATACGCAGTATTTT. Variable domain in full (rest from reference TRBV7-6 and TRBJ2-3): GAGVSQSPRYKVTKRGQDVALRCDPISGHVSLYWYRQALGQGPEFLTYFNYEAQQDKSGLPNDRFSAERPEGSISTLTIQRTEQRDSAMYRCASSLVASGGGTDTQYFGPGTRLTVL.

This clonotype was picked up a small number of times. The V call is TRBV3-1, the J call TRBJ1-2, with 8 bases fitting TRBD1. The J segment lost 8 bases and the V segment lost 1 base, leaving 15 bases of the junction unmatched. The CDR3 length is 17 residues. Germline-derived CDR1 and CDR2 are LGHDT and YNNKEL (reference sequence). CDR3 protein: CASSQGQGAWSSLGYTF. CDR3 nucleotides: TGTGCCAGCAGCCAAGGGCAGGGGGCATGGAGTTCCCTAGGCTACACCTTC.

This rearrangement joins TRBV29-1 to TRBJ1-1; D is uncertain. Trimming removed 4 bases at V and 8 bases at J, with 8 bases between. Germline V gene sequence: CDR1 SQVTM, CDR2 ANQGSEA. The CDR3 sequence is 10 residues long. The CDR3 DNA reads as TGCAGCGTTGGGTTCAGGGAAGCTTTCTTT. Its translation is CSVGFREAFF.

This clonotype was detected ten times or more. The genes are TRBV7-2 and TRBJ1-1; tentative D call: TRBD1 (5 bases). Germline V gives CDR1 SGHTA, CDR2 FQGNSA. The V end was cut by 5 bases, the J end by 1 base, with 11 bases between. This CDR3 has 14 amino acids. The CDR3 loop is CASSPTDRNTEAFF. Here the CDR3 DNA reads TGTGCCAGCAGCCCTACCGACAGGAACACTGAAGCTTTCTTT.

The chain carries TRBV6-2 or TRBV6-3 and TRBJ2-1; D might be TRBD2 (6 bases). V lost 1 base and J lost 10, with 17 bases in between. Germline assignment: CDR1 MNHEY and CDR2 SVGEGT. The CDR3 covers 15 residues. The CDR3 DNA sequence: TGTGCCAGCAGTTACTTTGGGGGGAGCGTGGGGGAGCAGTTCTTC. Translating gives CASSYFGGSVGEQFF.

This clonotype was detected ten times or more. V usage is TRBV2 and J usage is TRBJ2-3; TRBD1 aligns across 8 bases. The V segment lost 7 bases and the J segment 4 bases; nucleotides outside the gene matches: 7. CDR1 is SNHLY, CDR2 FYNNEI, per germline. This CDR3 has 14 residues. The CDR3 DNA reads as TGTGCCAGCAACGAACAGGGGGAGTCAGATACGCAGTATTTT. Translating gives CASNEQGESDTQYF.

The table lists this clonotype with a few counts. This chain links TRBV24-1 with TRBJ1-5; tentatively, D is TRBD1 (5 bases). This CDR3 is 15 amino acids long. Germline CDR1 reads KGHDR; CDR2 reads SFDVKD. Trimming cost V 4 bases and J 2 bases, with 11 bases left between them. Here the CDR3 DNA reads TGTGCCACCAGTGACACGGACACGGGCAATCAGCCCCAGCATTTT. Its translation: CATSDTDTGNQPQHF.

This clonotype was picked up many times. V gene TRBV27 combines with J gene TRBJ2-1; D might be TRBD2 (6 bases). CDR1 is MNHEY, CDR2 SMNVEV, per germline (reference sequence). There are 14 residues in the CDR3. V lost 3 bases and J lost 3, with 9 bases in between. The CDR3 reads CASSFLDYYNEQFF. The DNA for the CDR3 is TGTGCCAGCAGTTTTCTGGACTACTACAATGAGCAGTTCTTC.

This clonotype appeared a single time. The genes are TRBV27 and TRBJ1-1; D unclear. V was trimmed by 5 bases and J by 4 bases, leaving 20 bases between them. Germline lookup yields CDR1 MNHEY and CDR2 SMNVEV (reference sequence). CDR3 length equals 16 residues. CDR3 in amino acids: CASSPGLSPRGTEAFF. In nucleotides, the CDR3 is TGTGCCAGCAGTCCCGGACTATCCCCACGGGGCACTGAAGCTTTCTTT.

In this sample, this clonotype turned up many times. The chain uses TRBV7-2 and TRBJ1-1; D remains unclear. The germline V gene encodes CDR1 SGHTA and CDR2 FQGNSA. This CDR3 region has 16 residues. V lost 1 base and J lost 0, with 12 bases in between. CDR3 DNA sequence: TGTGCCAGCAGCTTAGGCGGAGGACGCGTGAACACTGAAGCTTTCTTT. Its protein is CASSLGGGRVNTEAFF.

A few counts support this clonotype. This rearrangement joins TRBV19 to TRBJ2-3, with D maybe TRBD2 (5 bases). Germline V gives CDR1 LNHDA, CDR2 SQIVND (reference sequence). The CDR3 loop spans 14 amino acids. Trimming took off 1 base at V and 6 bases at J, with 11 bases between the two ends. The CDR3 nucleotides read TGTGCCAGTAGTATAGGCACAGCGGTCGATACGCAGTATTTT. Amino acid sequence: CASSIGTAVDTQYF.